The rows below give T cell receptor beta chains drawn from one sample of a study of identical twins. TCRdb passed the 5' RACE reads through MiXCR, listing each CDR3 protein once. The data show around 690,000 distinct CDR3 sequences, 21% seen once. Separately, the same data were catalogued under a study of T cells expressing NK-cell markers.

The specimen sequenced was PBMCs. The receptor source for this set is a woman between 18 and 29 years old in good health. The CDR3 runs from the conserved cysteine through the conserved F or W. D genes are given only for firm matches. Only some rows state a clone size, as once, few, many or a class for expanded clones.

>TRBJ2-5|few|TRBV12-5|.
TGTGCTAGTGGTCTACCCTTCGAGGGGTGGCAAGAGACCCAGTACTTC
CASGLPFEGWQETQYF
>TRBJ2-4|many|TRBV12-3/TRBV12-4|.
TGTGCCAGCAGTTTCCGGAACATTCAGTACTTC
CASSFRNIQYF
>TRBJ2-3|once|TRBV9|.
TGTGCCAGCAGCGTAGAAGCTAGCACAGATACGCAGTATTTT
CASSVEASTDTQYF
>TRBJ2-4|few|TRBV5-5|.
TGTGCCAGCAGCTTAAGTTTGGGAGGCATTCAGTACTTC
CASSLSLGGIQYF
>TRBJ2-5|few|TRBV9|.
TGTGCCAGCAGCGGAGGACTTTTAGCGGAAGAGACCCAGTACTTC
CASSGGLLAEETQYF
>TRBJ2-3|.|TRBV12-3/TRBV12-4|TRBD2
TGTGCCAGCAGTTTCCTAGCGGGGGGGAGAGGTACGCAGTATTTT
CASSFLAGGRGTQYF
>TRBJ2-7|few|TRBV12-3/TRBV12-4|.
TGTGCCAGCGCCGTGTCGAACTACGAGCAGTACTTC
CASAVSNYEQYF
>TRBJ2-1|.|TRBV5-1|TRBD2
TGCGCCAGCAGCTCTTTAGCGGGAGTTCAATACAATGAGCAGTTCTTC
CASSSLAGVQYNEQFF
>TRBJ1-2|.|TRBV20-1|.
TGCAGTGCGTGGACGGGGGAAGCTAACTATGGCTACACCTTC
CSAWTGEANYGYTF
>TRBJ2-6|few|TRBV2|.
TGTGCCAGCGCAGGGTATCCCACTGGGGCCAACGTCCTGACTTTC
CASAGYPTGANVLTF
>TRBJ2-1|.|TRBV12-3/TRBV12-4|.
TGTGCCAGCAGTTCTCTAGGCCTCCTGGGGAATGAGCAGTTCTTC
CASSSLGLLGNEQFF
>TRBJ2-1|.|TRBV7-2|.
TGTGCCAGCAGCCGAAGCCCCCGCGCCTCCAATGAGCAGTTCTTC
CASSRSPRASNEQFF
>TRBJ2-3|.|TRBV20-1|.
TGCAGTGCCATTAGCGGAACAGATACGCAGTATTTT
CSAISGTDTQYF
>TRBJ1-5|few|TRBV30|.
TGTGCCTGGAGTGACTTAGGACAGCCCCAGCATTTT
CAWSDLGQPQHF
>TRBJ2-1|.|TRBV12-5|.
TGTGCTAGTGGTTCATCCGGGACCGGGGTGGCCAATGAGCAGTTCTTC
CASGSSGTGVANEQFF
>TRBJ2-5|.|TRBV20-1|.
TGCAGTGCTAGTCGTGGGGGAGGCCGACAAGAGACCCAGTACTTC
CSASRGGGRQETQYF
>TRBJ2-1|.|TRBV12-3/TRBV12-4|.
TGTGCCAGCAGTTTGGGGGCTACCCCGGGCAATGAGCAGTTCTTC
CASSLGATPGNEQFF
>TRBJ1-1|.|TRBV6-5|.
TGTGCCAGCAGTTACATTGGCACTGAAGCTTTCTTT
CASSYIGTEAFF
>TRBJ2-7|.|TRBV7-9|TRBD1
TGTGCCAGCAGAACAGCCCGGGACAGCACCTACGAGCAGTACTTC
CASRTARDSTYEQYF
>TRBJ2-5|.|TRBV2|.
TGTGCCAGCAGCGTTAAAGAGACCCAGTACTTC
CASSVKETQYF
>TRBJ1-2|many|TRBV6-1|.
TGTGCCAGCATCCGAACAGGGTCCGGCTATGGCTACACCTTC
CASIRTGSGYGYTF
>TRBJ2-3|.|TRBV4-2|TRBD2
TGTGCCAGCAGCGGGAGAGCGGGGGTTAGCACAGATACGCAGTATTTT
CASSGRAGVSTDTQYF
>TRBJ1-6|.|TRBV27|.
TGTGCCAGCAGTTTCGGAGGAGGCTCCTGGCCCCTCCACTTT
CASSFGGGSWPLHF
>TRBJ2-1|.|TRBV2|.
TGTGCCAGCGTTATTGGGAATGAGCAGTTCTTC
CASVIGNEQFF
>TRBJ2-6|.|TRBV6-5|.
TGTGCCAGCAGTTCCTCTGGGCAGGGTATAGGCTCTGGGGCCAACGTCCTGACTTTC
CASSSSGQGIGSGANVLTF
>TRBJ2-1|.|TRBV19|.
TGTGCCAGTAGCATAAGCGGTAAATCCTACAATGAGCAGTTCTTC
CASSISGKSYNEQFF
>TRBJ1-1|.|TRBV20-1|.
TGCAGTGCTAGGTATGGCACTGAAGCTTTCTTT
CSARYGTEAFF
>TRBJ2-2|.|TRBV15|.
TGTGCCACTTCTGCTAGGCGGGACGGGGAGCTGTTTTTT
CATSARRDGELFF
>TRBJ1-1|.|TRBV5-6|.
TGTGCCAGCAGCCGAAGGCTGGGCCAACAAGCTTTCTTT
CASSRRLGQQAFF
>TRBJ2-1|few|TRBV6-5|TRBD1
TGTGCCAGCAGTTACACAGGGGGCTTTGATGAGCAGTTCTTC
CASSYTGGFDEQFF
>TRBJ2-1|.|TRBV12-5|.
TGTGCTAGTGGTTTGAGGGCAGGGGTTATCGATGAGCAGTTCTTC
CASGLRAGVIDEQFF
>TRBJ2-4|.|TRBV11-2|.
TGTGCCAGCAGCTTGGGGATCATTCAGTACTTC
CASSLGIIQYF
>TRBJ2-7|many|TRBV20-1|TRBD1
TGCAGTGCGCGACCTTTACAGGGGGCCTACGAGCAGTACTTC
CSARPLQGAYEQYF
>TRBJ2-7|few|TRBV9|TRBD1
TGTGCCAGCAGCGGGACAGGGGACAACGAGCAGTACTTC
CASSGTGDNEQYF
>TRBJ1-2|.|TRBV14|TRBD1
TGTGCCAGCAGCCAAGCAGGGGGCTATGGCTACACCTTC
CASSQAGGYGYTF
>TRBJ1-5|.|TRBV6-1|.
TGTGCCAGCAGGCAGGGAGGTCCCAATCAGCCCCAGCATTTT
CASRQGGPNQPQHF
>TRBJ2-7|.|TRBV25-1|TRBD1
TGTGCCAGCAGTCCGGGACAGGGGGCGGACGAGCAGTACTTC
CASSPGQGADEQYF
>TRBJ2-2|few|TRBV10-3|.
TGTGCCACCGGAGAGAAAGACACCGGGGAGCTGTTTTTT
CATGEKDTGELFF